A selection of T cell receptor beta chains follows, all from one sample in a study of T-cell memory formation after mild COVID-19. TCRdb processed the 5' RACE reads anew with MiXCR; each CDR3 protein has one entry. The sample contains around 370,000 distinct CDR3 sequences, roughly 21% of which appear only once. Sequencing used PBMCs or a T cell subset sorted from them (not recorded which). The receptors were sampled from an adult woman who had mild COVID-19 (a few samples of this study predate the infection). Cell type and time point are not known. Both conserved end residues are part of each CDR3.

CDR3 length	V gene	CDR3 protein
14	TRBV12-3/TRBV12-4	CASALGQAAGELFF
16	TRBV7-8	CASSLAHQSSADEQFF
14	TRBV20-1	CSARSDRGGTEAFF
16	TRBV4-3	CASSALAPDPYNEQFF
15	TRBV14	CASSQRGQGTGELFF
16	TRBV5-1	CASSFGDRGQGTEAFF
13	TRBV24-1	CATSDLDTVEQFF
12	TRBV25-1	CASSDPSTEAFF
18	TRBV12-3/TRBV12-4	CASSLAQLAGGSQETQYF
13	TRBV4-3	CASSQDYTDTQYF
14	TRBV6-6	CASSPPGPTYEQYF
16	TRBV6-6	CASTPGTAPIFYEQYF
16	TRBV7-9	CASSGYGPEGWQPQHF
13	TRBV9	CASSVDNSQPQHF
17	TRBV6-5	CASSYDILGQHPDEQFF
14	TRBV7-9	CASRSGTGGSPLHF
14	TRBV20-1	CSATPGTGRTEAFF
12	TRBV20-1	CSARGTTHEQFF
15	TRBV20-1	CSAARTGGLNTEAFF
13	TRBV27	CASSSEGLQPQHF
12	TRBV6-5	CASSFINGELFF
16	TRBV12-3/TRBV12-4	CASSPFGFGSTDTQYF
15	TRBV7-9	CASSSPDRVRYEQYF
13	TRBV19	CASRSGGGYGYTF
14	TRBV12-3/TRBV12-4	CASSLVGGNYEQYF
13	TRBV12-3/TRBV12-4	CASSLGGNGEQFF
14	TRBV20-1	CSAFGSSSSYEQYF